Below, 3 T cell receptor beta chains from the same sample are listed, as sequenced in a study of shared clonotypes between healthy human individuals. Libraries were prepared by immunoSEQ multiplex PCR; TCRdb keeps only in-frame clonotypes and omits some of them. The sample comprises more than 450,000 clones, about four fifths of which are singletons, and 10% to 15% rests with the top ten. The sequenced material came from PBMCs. The receptors were gathered from a woman in her thirties or forties in good health. Some clones in this sample may be carry-over from other donors' samples.

This chain connects TRBV5-4 to TRBJ2-7, with a tentative D call TRBD2 (5 bases). CDR3 length: 15 residues. The germline CDR1 and CDR2 sequences are SGHNT and YYREEE (reference sequence). Trimming cost V 1 base and J 0 bases, with 11 bases left between them. CDR3 amino acids: CASSLRTGSSYEQYF. For the CDR3, the DNA is TGTGCCAGCAGCTTGAGGACTGGCAGCTCCTACGAGCAGTACTTC.

The V gene is TRBV6-5, the J gene TRBJ2-5, with a tentative D call TRBD1 (6 bases). V lost 6 bases and J 0 bases, leaving 11 bases between the germline ends. This CDR3 contains 14 residues. Germline V gene data show CDR1 as MNHEY and CDR2 as SVGAGI. Written as DNA, the CDR3 is TGTGCCAGCAGACAGGGCGGAGACCAAGAGACCCAGTACTTC. Translation gives CASRQGGDQETQYF.

This rearrangement joins TRBV11-2 to TRBJ2-7; D may be TRBD1 or TRBD2 (7 bases each). V was cut by 3 bases and J by 2 bases, with 14 bases left in between. Germline V CDR1 and CDR2: SGHAT, FQNNGV. CDR3 length: 15 amino acids. The CDR3 DNA is TGTGCCAGCAGCTTCGGGGAGGGGGCCCCCTACGAGCAGTACTTC. Amino acid sequence: CASSFGEGAPYEQYF.